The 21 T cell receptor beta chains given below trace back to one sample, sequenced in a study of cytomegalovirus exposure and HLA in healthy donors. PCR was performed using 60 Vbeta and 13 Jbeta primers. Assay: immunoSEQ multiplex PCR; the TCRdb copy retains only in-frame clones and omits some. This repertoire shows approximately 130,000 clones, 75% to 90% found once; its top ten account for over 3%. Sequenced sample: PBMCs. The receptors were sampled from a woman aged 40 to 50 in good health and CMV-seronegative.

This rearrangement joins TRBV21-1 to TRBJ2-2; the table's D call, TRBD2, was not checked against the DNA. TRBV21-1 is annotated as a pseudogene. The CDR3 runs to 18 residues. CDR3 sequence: CASSKDGGGRRDTGELFF. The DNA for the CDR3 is TGTGCCAGCAGCAAAGACGGTGGCGGGAGAAGGGACACCGGGGAGCTGTTTTTT.

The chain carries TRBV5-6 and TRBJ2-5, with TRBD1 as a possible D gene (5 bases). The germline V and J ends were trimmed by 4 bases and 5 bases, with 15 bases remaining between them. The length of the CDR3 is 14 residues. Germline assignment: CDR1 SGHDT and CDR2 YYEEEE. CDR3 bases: TGTGCCAGCAGCACCCAGGGTCTGGAGGAGACCCAGTACTTC. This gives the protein CASSTQGLEETQYF.

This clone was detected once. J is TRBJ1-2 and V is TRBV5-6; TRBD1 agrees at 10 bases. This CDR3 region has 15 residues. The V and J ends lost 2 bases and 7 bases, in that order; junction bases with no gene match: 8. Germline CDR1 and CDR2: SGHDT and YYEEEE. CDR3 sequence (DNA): TGTGCCAGCAGCTTCCCCCGGGACAGGGGAGGTGGCTACACCTTC. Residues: CASSFPRDRGGGYTF.

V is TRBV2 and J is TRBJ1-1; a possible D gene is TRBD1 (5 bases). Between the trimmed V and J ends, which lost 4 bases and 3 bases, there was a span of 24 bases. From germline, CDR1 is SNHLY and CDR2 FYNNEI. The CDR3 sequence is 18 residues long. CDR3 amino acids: CASSGLAQQTFRDTEAFF. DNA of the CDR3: TGTGCCAGCAGTGGTCTGGCACAGCAGACCTTCAGGGACACTGAAGCTTTCTTT.

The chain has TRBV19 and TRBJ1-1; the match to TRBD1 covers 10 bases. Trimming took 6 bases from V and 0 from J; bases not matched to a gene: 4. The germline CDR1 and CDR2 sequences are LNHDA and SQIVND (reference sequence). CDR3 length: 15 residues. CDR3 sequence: CASRSTGGVNTEAFF. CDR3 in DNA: TGTGCCAGTAGATCGACAGGGGGCGTGAACACTGAAGCTTTCTTT.

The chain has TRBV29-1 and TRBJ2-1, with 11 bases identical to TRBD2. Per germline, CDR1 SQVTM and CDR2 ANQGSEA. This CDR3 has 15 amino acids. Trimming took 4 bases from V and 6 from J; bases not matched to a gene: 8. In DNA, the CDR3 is TGCAGCGTTGTTCGGCTTAGCGGGAGGGCCAATGAGCAGTTCTTC. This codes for CSVVRLSGRANEQFF.

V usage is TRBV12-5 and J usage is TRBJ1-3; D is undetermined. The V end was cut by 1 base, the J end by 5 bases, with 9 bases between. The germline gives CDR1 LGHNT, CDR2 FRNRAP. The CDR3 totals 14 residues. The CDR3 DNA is TGTGCTAGTGGTTTGGAAACATTTAGAAACACCATATATTTT. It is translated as CASGLETFRNTIYF.

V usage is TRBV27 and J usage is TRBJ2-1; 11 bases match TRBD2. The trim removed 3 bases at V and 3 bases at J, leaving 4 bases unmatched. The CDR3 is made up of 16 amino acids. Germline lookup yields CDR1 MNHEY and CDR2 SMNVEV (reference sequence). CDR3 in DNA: TGTGCCAGCAGTTTGGCCACTAGCGGGGGCTACAATGAGCAGTTCTTC. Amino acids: CASSLATSGGYNEQFF.

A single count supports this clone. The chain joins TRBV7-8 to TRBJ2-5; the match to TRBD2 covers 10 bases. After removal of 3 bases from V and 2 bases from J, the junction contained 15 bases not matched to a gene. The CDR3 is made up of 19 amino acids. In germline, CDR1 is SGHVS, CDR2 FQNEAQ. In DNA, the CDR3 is TGTGCCAGCAGCTTGATAAAATTCGGACTAGCGGACTTACAAGAGACCCAGTACTTC. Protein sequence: CASSLIKFGLADLQETQYF.

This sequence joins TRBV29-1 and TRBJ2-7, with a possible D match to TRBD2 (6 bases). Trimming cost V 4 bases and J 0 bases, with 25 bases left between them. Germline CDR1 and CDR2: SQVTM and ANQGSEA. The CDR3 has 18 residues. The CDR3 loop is CSVVGGPLLSTSSYEQYF. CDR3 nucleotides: TGCAGCGTTGTCGGGGGACCCCTCCTATCCACCTCCTCCTACGAGCAGTACTTC.

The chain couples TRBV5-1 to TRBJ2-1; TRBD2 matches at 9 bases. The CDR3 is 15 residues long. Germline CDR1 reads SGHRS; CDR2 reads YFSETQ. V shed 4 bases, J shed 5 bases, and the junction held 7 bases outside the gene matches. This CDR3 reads CASSLGGTSNNEQFF. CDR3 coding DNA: TGCGCCAGCAGCCTGGGGGGGACTAGCAACAATGAGCAGTTCTTC.

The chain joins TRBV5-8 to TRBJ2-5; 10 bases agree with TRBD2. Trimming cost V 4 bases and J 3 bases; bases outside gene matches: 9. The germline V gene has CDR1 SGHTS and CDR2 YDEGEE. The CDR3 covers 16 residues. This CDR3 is CASSAHPLAGEETQYF. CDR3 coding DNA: TGTGCCAGCAGCGCGCATCCTCTAGCGGGAGAAGAGACCCAGTACTTC.

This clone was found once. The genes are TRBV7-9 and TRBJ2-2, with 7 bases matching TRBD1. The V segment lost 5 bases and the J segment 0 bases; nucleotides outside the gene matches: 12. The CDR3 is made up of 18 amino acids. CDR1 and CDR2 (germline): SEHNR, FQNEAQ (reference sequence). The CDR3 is CASSPAQGPYTNTGELFF. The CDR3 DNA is TGTGCCAGCAGCCCCGCACAGGGGCCCTATACGAACACCGGGGAGCTGTTTTTT.

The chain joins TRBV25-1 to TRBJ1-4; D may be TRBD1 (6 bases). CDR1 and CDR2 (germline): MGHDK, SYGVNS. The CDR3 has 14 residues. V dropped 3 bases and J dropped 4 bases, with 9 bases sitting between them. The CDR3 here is CASSEGAYNEKLFF. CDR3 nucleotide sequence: TGTGCCAGCAGTGAGGGGGCTTATAATGAAAAACTGTTTTTT.

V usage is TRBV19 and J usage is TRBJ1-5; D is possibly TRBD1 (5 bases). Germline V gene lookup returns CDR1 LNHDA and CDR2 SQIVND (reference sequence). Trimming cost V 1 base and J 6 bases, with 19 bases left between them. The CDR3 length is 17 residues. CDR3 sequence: CASSIATGKAIIQPQHF. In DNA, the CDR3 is TGTGCCAGTAGTATAGCCACAGGAAAGGCCATCATTCAGCCCCAGCATTTT.

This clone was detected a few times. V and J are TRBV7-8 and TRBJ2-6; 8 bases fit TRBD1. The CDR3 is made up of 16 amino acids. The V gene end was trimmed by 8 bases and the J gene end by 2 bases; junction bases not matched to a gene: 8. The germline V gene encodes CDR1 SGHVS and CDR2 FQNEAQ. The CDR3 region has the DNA TGTGCCAGCCAGGGGGCAGGGGGCACTGGGGCCAACGTCCTGACTTTC. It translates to CASQGAGGTGANVLTF.

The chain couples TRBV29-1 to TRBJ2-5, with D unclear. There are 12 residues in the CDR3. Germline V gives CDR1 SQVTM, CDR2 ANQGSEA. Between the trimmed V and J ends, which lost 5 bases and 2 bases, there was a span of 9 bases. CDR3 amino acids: CSVNEVQETQYF. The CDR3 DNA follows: TGCAGCGTTAACGAGGTTCAAGAGACCCAGTACTTC.

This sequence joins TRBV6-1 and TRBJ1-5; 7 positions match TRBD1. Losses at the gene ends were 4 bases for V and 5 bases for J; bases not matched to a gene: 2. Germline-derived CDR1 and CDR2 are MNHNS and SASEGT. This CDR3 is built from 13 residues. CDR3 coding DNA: TGTGCCAGCAGTGTTGACAGGGATCAGCCCCAGCATTTT. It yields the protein CASSVDRDQPQHF.

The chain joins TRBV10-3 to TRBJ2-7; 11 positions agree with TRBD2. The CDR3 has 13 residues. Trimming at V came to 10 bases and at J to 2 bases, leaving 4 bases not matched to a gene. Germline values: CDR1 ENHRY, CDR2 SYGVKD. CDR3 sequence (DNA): TGTGCCAGCCGACTAGCGGGACCCTACGAGCAGTACTTC. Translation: CASRLAGPYEQYF.

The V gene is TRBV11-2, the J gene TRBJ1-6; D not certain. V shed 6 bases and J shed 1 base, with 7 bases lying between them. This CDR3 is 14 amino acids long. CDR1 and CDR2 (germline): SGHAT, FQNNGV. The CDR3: CASSPGSYNSPLHF. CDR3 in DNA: TGTGCCAGCAGTCCGGGGTCCTATAATTCACCCCTCCACTTT.

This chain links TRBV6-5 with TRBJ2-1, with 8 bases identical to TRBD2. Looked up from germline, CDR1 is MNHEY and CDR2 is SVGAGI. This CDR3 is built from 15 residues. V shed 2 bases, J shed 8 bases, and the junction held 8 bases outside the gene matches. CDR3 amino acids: CASSYNGRAFDEQFF. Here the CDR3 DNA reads TGTGCCAGCAGTTACAACGGGAGGGCCTTCGATGAGCAGTTCTTC.